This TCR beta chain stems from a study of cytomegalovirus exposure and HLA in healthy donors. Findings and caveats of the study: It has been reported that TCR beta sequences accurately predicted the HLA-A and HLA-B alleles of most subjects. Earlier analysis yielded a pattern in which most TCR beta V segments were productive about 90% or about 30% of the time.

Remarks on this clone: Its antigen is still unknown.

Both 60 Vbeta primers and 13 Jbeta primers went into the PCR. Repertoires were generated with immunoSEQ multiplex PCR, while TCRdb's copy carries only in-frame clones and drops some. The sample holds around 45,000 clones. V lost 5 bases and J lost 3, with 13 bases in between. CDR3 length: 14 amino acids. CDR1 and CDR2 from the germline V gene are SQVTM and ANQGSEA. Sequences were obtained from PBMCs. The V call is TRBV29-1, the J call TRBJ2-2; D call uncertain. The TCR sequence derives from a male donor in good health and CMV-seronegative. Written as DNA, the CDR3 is TGCAGCGTTAGGTCCACTCGGGACACCGGGGAGCTGTTTTTT. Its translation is CSVRSTRDTGELFF.